Listed below are T cell receptor beta chains from one sample, sequenced in a study of tumor-infiltrating lymphocytes in oesophageal squamous cell carcinoma. TCRdb re-analysed the PCR reads in MiXCR, keeping a single row per CDR3 protein. The sample lists 15,000 to 20,000 distinct CDR3 sequences, 35% to 45% occurring once. The specimen was normal esophageal tissue next to the tumor. Source of these receptors: a female donor with esophageal squamous cell carcinoma. Each CDR3 is given with its conserved first and last residue. The D gene is left open where the match is weak. Clone size is stated in some rows and not others, as once, few, many or a class when expanded.

cdr3_nt	cdr3_aa	v_call	j_call	clone_size	d_call
TGTGCCAGCAGCCCGCACGAGACTAGCGGCTACGAGCAGTACTTC	CASSPHETSGYEQYF	TRBV7-8	TRBJ2-7	-	TRBD2
TGTGCCAGCAGCTTGGATCTGGTTTCAGAGACCCAGTACTTC	CASSLDLVSETQYF	TRBV5-4	TRBJ2-5	many	-
TGTGCCAGCGGAAGGCTAGCGGGAGTCAGTGAGCAGTTCTTC	CASGRLAGVSEQFF	TRBV11-2	TRBJ2-1	-	TRBD2
TGTGCCAGCAGTGAAGCAGGGGAGCCGGGGACTGAAGCTTTCTTT	CASSEAGEPGTEAFF	TRBV2	TRBJ1-1	-	-
TGTGCCAGCAGCTATGGACAGAACACTGAAGCTTTCTTT	CASSYGQNTEAFF	TRBV7-3	TRBJ1-1	medium-sized	-
TGTGCCAGCACCTCGGCGGGGAGGAAGTATTTT	CASTSAGRKYF	TRBV7-8	TRBJ2-3	-	-
TGTGCCAGCAGCTTCGGCTCGAACACCGGGGAGCTGTTTTTT	CASSFGSNTGELFF	TRBV7-2	TRBJ2-2	-	-
TGTGCCAGCAGCAGGCGGGATTACAATGAGCAGTTCTTC	CASSRRDYNEQFF	TRBV7-6	TRBJ2-1	few	-
TGTGCCAGCAGCTCCGGACAGAGAACGAACACTGAAGCTTTCTTT	CASSSGQRTNTEAFF	TRBV7-6	TRBJ1-1	-	-
TGTGCCAGCAATCAAAACTACAATGAGCAGTTCTTC	CASNQNYNEQFF	TRBV28	TRBJ2-1	few	-
TGTGCCAGCAGGGGGACTAGCGGGAGGCAAGAGACCCAGTATTTT	CASRGTSGRQETQYF	TRBV7-2	TRBJ2-3	-	TRBD2
TGTGCCAGCACCGGGACACTCGATTCACCCCTCCACTTC	CASTGTLDSPLHF	TRBV2	TRBJ2-6	few	-
TGTGCCAGCAGCCGACAGGTGAACACTGAAGCTTTCTTT	CASSRQVNTEAFF	TRBV7-6	TRBJ1-1	few	-
TGCGCCAGCAGCTTGGGTCCAGGGGGGGTCTATGGCTACACCTTC	CASSLGPGGVYGYTF	TRBV5-1	TRBJ1-2	many	TRBD1
TGTGCCAGCAGTTACTCGTGGGGCGGCGGCACAGATACGCAGTATTTT	CASSYSWGGGTDTQYF	TRBV6-2/TRBV6-3	TRBJ2-3	many	-
TGTGCCAGCAGCAGGGGACAGGGTTTCTACGAGCAGTACTTC	CASSRGQGFYEQYF	TRBV5-3	TRBJ2-7	-	TRBD1
TGTGCCAGCAGTTCCGTGACTGAAAAACCGTACCAAGAGACCCAGTACTTC	CASSSVTEKPYQETQYF	TRBV28	TRBJ2-5	-	-
TGTGCCAGTAGTAAAACAGGGCTCGATTCACCCCTCCACTTC	CASSKTGLDSPLHF	TRBV19	TRBJ2-5	many	-
TGTGCCAGCAGCTTGGGAGGGACTTCCTACAATGAGCAGTTCTTC	CASSLGGTSYNEQFF	TRBV7-3	TRBJ2-1	few	TRBD2
TGTGCCAGCAGCTTAGTTCTGGGCGAGGAGACCCAGTACTTC	CASSLVLGEETQYF	TRBV7-2	TRBJ2-5	-	-
TGTGCCAGCAGGCGCGACTATGGCTACACCTTC	CASRRDYGYTF	TRBV7-9	TRBJ1-2	-	-
TGTGCCAGCACCCCTCGTGCTAACTATGGCTACACCTTC	CASTPRANYGYTF	TRBV7-2	TRBJ1-2	-	-
TGTGCCAGCAGCTTAGGGACAGGGGCGCGGGGGGAGACCCAGTACTTC	CASSLGTGARGETQYF	TRBV7-8	TRBJ2-5	medium-sized	TRBD1